This TCR beta chain was sequenced during a study of blood T cell repertoires in COVID-19. CDR1 and CDR2 (germline): MDHEN, SYDVKM. This CDR3 contains 16 residues. J lost 3 bases, V lost 5 bases, and 10 bases had no gene match. Using immunoSEQ multiplex PCR, the repertoire was profiled, and TCRdb retains in-frame clones only, with some absent. The profile shows about 250,000 clones, roughly nine tenths of them singletons. The source is a woman aged 55-70 years who had recovered from COVID-19. The sample comprised peripheral blood. The rearrangement joins TRBV28 to TRBJ1-5, with 7 bases matching TRBD1. CDR3 sequence: CASSPAGTDYNQPQHF. For the CDR3, the DNA is TGTGCCAGCAGTCCAGCCGGGACAGATTACAATCAGCCCCAGCATTTT.